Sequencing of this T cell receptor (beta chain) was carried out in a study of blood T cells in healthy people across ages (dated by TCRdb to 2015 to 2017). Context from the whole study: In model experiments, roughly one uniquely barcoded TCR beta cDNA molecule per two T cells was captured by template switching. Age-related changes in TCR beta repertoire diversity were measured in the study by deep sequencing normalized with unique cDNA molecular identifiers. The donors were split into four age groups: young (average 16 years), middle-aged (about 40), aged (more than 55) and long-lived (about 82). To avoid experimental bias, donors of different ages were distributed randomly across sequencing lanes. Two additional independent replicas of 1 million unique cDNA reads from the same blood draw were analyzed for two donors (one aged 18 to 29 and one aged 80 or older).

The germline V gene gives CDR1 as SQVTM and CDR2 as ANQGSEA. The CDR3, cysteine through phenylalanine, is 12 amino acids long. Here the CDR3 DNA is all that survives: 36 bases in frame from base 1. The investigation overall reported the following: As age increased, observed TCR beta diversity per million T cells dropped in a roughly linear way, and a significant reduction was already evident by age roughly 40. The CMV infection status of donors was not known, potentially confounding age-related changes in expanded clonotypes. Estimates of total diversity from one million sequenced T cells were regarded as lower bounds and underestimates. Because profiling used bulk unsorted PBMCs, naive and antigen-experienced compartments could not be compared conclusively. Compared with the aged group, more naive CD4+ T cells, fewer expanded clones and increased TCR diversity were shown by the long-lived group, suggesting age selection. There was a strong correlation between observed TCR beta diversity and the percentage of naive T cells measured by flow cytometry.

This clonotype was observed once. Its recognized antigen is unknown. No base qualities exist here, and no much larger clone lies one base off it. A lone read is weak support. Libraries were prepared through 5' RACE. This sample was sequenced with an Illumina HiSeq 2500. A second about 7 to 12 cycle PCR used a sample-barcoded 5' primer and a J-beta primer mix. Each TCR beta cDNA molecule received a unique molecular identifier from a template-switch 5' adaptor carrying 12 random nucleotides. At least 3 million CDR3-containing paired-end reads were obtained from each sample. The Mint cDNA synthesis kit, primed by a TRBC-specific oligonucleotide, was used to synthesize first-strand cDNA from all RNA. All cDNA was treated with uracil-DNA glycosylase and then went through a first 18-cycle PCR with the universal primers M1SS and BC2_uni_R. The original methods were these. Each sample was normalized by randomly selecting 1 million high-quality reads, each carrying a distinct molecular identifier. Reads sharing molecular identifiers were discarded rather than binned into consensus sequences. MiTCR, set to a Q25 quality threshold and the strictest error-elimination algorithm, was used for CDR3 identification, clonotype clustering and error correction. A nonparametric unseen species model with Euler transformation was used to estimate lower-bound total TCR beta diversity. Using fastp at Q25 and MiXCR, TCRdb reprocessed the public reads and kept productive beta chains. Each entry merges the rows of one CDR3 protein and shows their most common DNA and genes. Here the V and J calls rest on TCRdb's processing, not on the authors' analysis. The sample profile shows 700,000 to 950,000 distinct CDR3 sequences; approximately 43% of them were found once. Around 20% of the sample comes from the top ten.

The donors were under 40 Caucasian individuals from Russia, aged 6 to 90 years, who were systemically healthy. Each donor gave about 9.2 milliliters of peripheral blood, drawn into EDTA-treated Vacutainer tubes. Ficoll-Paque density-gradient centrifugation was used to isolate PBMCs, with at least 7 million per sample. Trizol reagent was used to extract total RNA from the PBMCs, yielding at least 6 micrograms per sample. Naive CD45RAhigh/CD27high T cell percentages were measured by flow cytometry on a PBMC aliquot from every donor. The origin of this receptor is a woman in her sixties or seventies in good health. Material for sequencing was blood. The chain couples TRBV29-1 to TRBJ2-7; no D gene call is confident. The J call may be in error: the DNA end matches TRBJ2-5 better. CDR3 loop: CSVESRYGTQYF. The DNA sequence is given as TGCAGCGTTGAATCCCGGTATGGGACCCAGTACTTC.